This T cell receptor beta chain was retrieved from a study of control samples from healthy donors and cancer patients. TCRdb's table, derived via immunoSEQ multiplex PCR, lists solely in-frame clones and lacks some. The sample lists roughly 80,000 clones; approximately 90% were seen once. This clone occurred a few times. The germline gives CDR1 LNHDA, CDR2 SQIVND (reference sequence). The CDR3 extends over 13 amino acids. The V and J ends lost 2 bases and 1 base respectively, with 5 bases between them. The genes are TRBV19 and TRBJ1-1; D call uncertain. The source of this sequence is a woman aged 55-75 years with head and neck cancer. The sample taken for sequencing was PBMCs. In nucleotides, the CDR3 is TGTGCCAGTAGTATAAGTCAGAACACTGAAGCTTTCTTT. Translating it yields CASSISQNTEAFF. Based on the CDR3 plus reference TRBV19 and TRBJ1-1, the full variable domain is DGGITQSPKYLFRKEGQNVTLSCEQNLNHDAMYWYRQDPGQGLRLIYYSQIVNDFQKGDIAEGYSVSREKKESFPLTVTSAQKNPTAFYLCASSISQNTEAFFGQGTRLTVV.